The 3 T cell receptor beta chains listed next were all sequenced from one sample in a study of blood T cell repertoires in COVID-19 (dated by TCRdb to the early 2020s). The library relied on the immunoSEQ multiplex PCR assay. The immuneACCESS repertoire file appears here via TCRdb, limited to in-frame rearrangements. These files lack a portion of the clones; in checked studies, under half of the deficit traces to unresolved V genes, and the cause of the others is not known. The table for this sample lists 50,000 or so clones; approximately 88% of them were counted only once. The ten most abundant clones make up 27% of the sample. The sample was peripheral blood. The receptors were gathered from a human donor in a cohort sampled during active COVID-19.

This rearrangement joins TRBV12-3 or TRBV12-4 to TRBJ2-1; no reliable D call. With 3 bases removed from V and 10 bases from J, the gap between germline ends came to 13 bases. This CDR3 contains 13 residues. This chain's CDR3 is CASSFKLLGEQFF. Here the CDR3 DNA reads TGTGCCAGCAGTTTCAAACTCCTCGGGGAGCAGTTCTTC.

The chain employs TRBV9 and TRBJ2-5; D might be TRBD1 (6 bases). V was clipped by 1 base and J by 4 bases, with 11 bases between them. The germline gives CDR1 SGDLS, CDR2 YYNGEE. CDR3 length: 14 amino acids. CDR3 nucleotides: TGTGCCAGCAGCGTATTTCAGGGGACAGAGACCCAGTACTTC. Residues: CASSVFQGTETQYF.

The chain combines TRBV30 with TRBJ1-3; the D gene is possibly TRBD1 (5 bases). V was pared by 2 bases and J by 2 bases, with 13 bases between. The CDR3 runs to 15 residues. Germline V gene sequence: CDR1 GTSNPN, CDR2 SVGIG (reference sequence). For the CDR3, the DNA is TGTGCCTGGAGTCCGGATCGGGGGGCTGGAAACACCATATATTTT. It specifies CAWSPDRGAGNTIYF.